This is a list of T cell receptor beta chains from one sample in a study of metastatic and nonmetastatic thyroid tumors. TCRdb redid the clone calls on the PCR reads using MiXCR. The sample records tens of thousands of clones, about 16% being singletons. The material sequenced was blood. These receptors were taken from a female donor with papillary thyroid cancer or a benign thyroid nodule (not recorded which). Some clones in this sample may be carry-over from other donors' samples. CDR3s include the opening cysteine and the closing phenylalanine or tryptophan. A D gene is named only where the DNA matches it firmly. A clone size is listed for some rows: how often the clone was seen (once, few, many), or a class if it is expanded.

>TRBV11-3|-|-|TRBJ2-5
CASSPRDQETQYF
TGTGCCAGCAGCCCCCGGGACCAAGAGACCCAGTACTTC
>TRBV20-1|-|medium-sized|TRBJ1-3
CSARGGGLFENTIYF
TGCAGTGCTAGAGGGGGGGGCCTCTTTGAAAACACCATATATTTT
>TRBV27|-|many|TRBJ2-5
CASRGGGTQYF
TGTGCCAGCAGGGGTGGTGGGACCCAGTACTTC
>TRBV2|-|many|TRBJ1-2
CASSKGPGGYGYTF
TGTGCCAGCAGTAAAGGACCGGGGGGCTATGGCTACACCTTC
>TRBV6-1|-|many|TRBJ1-1
CASSEGARRVLATEAFF
TGTGCCAGCAGTGAAGGGGCGAGGCGGGTCTTGGCCACTGAAGCTTTCTTT
>TRBV30|-|-|TRBJ2-7
CAWSTGGGGYEQYF
TGTGCCTGGAGTACTGGAGGAGGAGGCTACGAGCAGTACTTC
>TRBV15|TRBD2|-|TRBJ2-1
CATSRDPGTSPRRFF
TGTGCCACCAGCAGAGATCCGGGGACTAGCCCACGGCGGTTCTTC
>TRBV19|TRBD1|-|TRBJ2-1
CASSIVFGQGARHNEQFF
TGTGCCAGTAGTATAGTCTTCGGACAGGGGGCGAGACACAATGAGCAGTTCTTC
>TRBV6-5|TRBD1|many|TRBJ1-4
CASSYEAGGEKLFF
TGTGCCAGCAGTTACGAGGCAGGGGGAGAAAAACTGTTTTTT
>TRBV19|-|many|TRBJ2-7
CASSNPWTADPTYEQYF
TGTGCCAGTAGCAACCCATGGACAGCTGACCCTACCTACGAGCAGTACTTC
>TRBV25-1|-|many|TRBJ1-1
CASSAVTVNTEAFF
TGTGCCAGCAGTGCAGTTACGGTGAACACTGAAGCTTTCTTT
>TRBV29-1|-|-|TRBJ2-1
CSAQVEEQFF
TGCAGCGCTCAAGTAGAAGAGCAGTTCTTC
>TRBV6-2/TRBV6-3|-|many|TRBJ2-1
CASSPGVDYNEQFF
TGTGCCAGCAGTCCCGGAGTAGACTACAATGAGCAGTTCTTC
>TRBV5-1|-|many|TRBJ1-2
CASSLAGVNGYTF
TGCGCCAGCAGCTTGGCCGGGGTCAATGGCTACACCTTC
>TRBV28|TRBD1|many|TRBJ1-1
CASSGPDRGNTEAFF
TGTGCCAGCAGTGGGCCCGACAGGGGAAACACTGAAGCTTTCTTT
>TRBV5-4|-|many|TRBJ2-7
CASTQLQGLGDEQYF
TGTGCCAGCACCCAACTACAGGGTCTAGGGGACGAGCAGTACTTC
>TRBV14|-|-|TRBJ1-1
CASSPPGMNTEAFF
TGTGCCAGCAGCCCACCTGGGATGAACACTGAAGCTTTCTTT
>TRBV6-4|-|many|TRBJ2-3
CASSADLTSTDTQYF
TGTGCCAGCAGTGCGGACTTAACTAGCACAGATACGCAGTATTTT
>TRBV14|-|many|TRBJ2-6
CASSHLRQPGANVLTF
TGTGCCAGCAGCCATCTACGACAACCCGGGGCCAACGTCCTGACTTTC
>TRBV11-1|-|many|TRBJ2-1
CASSFFQPLSYNEQFF
TGTGCCAGCAGCTTTTTCCAACCCCTATCCTACAATGAGCAGTTCTTC
>TRBV4-1|TRBD2|few|TRBJ2-7
CASSPGTSGSEQYF
TGCGCCAGCAGCCCCGGGACTAGCGGGAGCGAGCAGTACTTC
>TRBV3-1|TRBD1|many|TRBJ2-3
CASSQRTGGGTDTQYF
TGTGCCAGCAGCCAGCGGACAGGGGGGGGTACAGATACGCAGTATTTT
>TRBV6-1|-|-|TRBJ2-7
CASIELVSYEQYF
TGTGCCAGCATTGAATTGGTCTCCTACGAGCAGTACTTC
>TRBV4-1|-|-|TRBJ2-3
CASSQYRDKGTDTQYF
TGCGCCAGCAGCCAATACCGGGACAAGGGGACAGATACGCAGTATTTT
>TRBV20-1|-|-|TRBJ2-7
CSAQDSPYEQYF
TGCAGTGCACAGGACAGTCCCTACGAGCAGTACTTC
>TRBV6-1|TRBD1|-|TRBJ1-2
CASMMTGANYGYTF
TGTGCCAGCATGATGACAGGGGCTAACTATGGCTACACCTTC
>TRBV10-3|TRBD2|few|TRBJ2-1
CAISHGLAGAFYEQFF
TGTGCCATCAGCCACGGACTAGCGGGAGCGTTCTATGAGCAGTTCTTC
>TRBV27|-|many|TRBJ2-3
CASSPPGQGTQYF
TGTGCCAGCAGTCCCCCGGGCCAGGGTACGCAGTATTTT
>TRBV6-1|-|many|TRBJ1-1
CASSEGARRVLATEAFF
TGTGCCAGCAGTGAAGGGGCGAGGCGGGTTTTGGCCACTGAAGCTTTCTTT
>TRBV6-1|-|many|TRBJ1-1
CASRQTEAFF
TGTGCCAGCAGACAAACTGAAGCTTTCTTT
>TRBV20-1|-|medium-sized|TRBJ2-1
CSARAGVGYNEQFF
TGCAGTGCTAGAGCGGGAGTGGGATACAATGAGCAGTTCTTC